This T cell receptor beta chain is from a study of graft-versus-host responses after intestinal transplantation (TCRdb year 2021). Notes on the research overall: Recipients received multivisceral, liver-intestinal, or isolated intestinal transplants. Instead of going to the commercial service, samples from a few later patients were sequenced in-house on an Illumina MiSeq and processed with MiXCR. A peak of at least 4% donor T cells among recipient peripheral blood mononuclear cells was the definition used for donor T cell macrochimerism. All recipients received anti-thymocyte globulin induction followed by maintenance tacrolimus and steroids for approximately 3 years. Alloreactive clones were identified by sequencing pre-transplant mixed lymphocyte reaction products and comparing these products with unstimulated pre-transplant donor and recipient T cells. A cohort of 24 intestinal transplant recipients, including one retransplant, was enrolled, and a few patients lacking pretransplant specimens were excluded. Graft-versus-host and host-versus-graft alloreactive T cell clones were tracked in the graft, circulation and bone marrow after intestinal transplantation using bulk TCR-beta CDR3 sequencing.

The study at large found these results: Early after transplant, declines in HvG clones were associated with peak levels of circulating GvH clones. Patients with donor T cell macrochimerism had high GvH to HvG T cell clonal ratios in their allografts. GvH clones were detected in recipient bone marrow, and some appeared earlier in ileal mucosa or blood, consistent with an intestinal mucosal origin. The conclusions were limited by the relatively low number and heterogeneity of the intestinal transplant patients.

Via the germline V gene, CDR1 is MNHNS and CDR2 SASEGT. The junction shows trimming of 8 bases on V and 7 bases on J, plus 14 bases between the germline ends. Reading from cysteine to phenylalanine, the CDR3 counts 12 amino acids. Here the CDR3 DNA is all that survives: 36 bases in frame from base 1. Blood samples were collected up to 4 times in the first month after transplant and then at least monthly when available. As to this clone: Its antigen target is currently unknown. No base quality values were provided; no much bigger clone lies one nucleotide off.

The receptor library was made with the immunoSEQ multiplex PCR assay. For most patients, genomic DNA was subjected to high-throughput TCR-beta CDR3 sequencing by Adaptive Biotechnologies. Processing in the source paper ran as follows. Adaptive's ImmunoSEQ software was the source of the TCR sequencing data for 18 patients, while three other patients were processed with MiXCR and VDJtools. CDR3 nucleotide sequences shared between donor and recipient were removed because their origin could not be assigned. To be classed as alloreactive, a clone needed at least 2-fold expansion over unstimulated cells and a minimum CFSE-low frequency of 0.002% (template counts) or 0.001% (read counts). Mappable clones were those detected in sequenced pre-transplant spleen, lymph node, or MLR CFSE-low populations of the donor or recipient. Cumulative frequency of alloreactive clones was calculated as a percentage of all sequences weighted by copy number. The immuneACCESS repertoire file appears here via TCRdb, limited to in-frame rearrangements. These files lack a portion of the clones; in checked studies, under half of the deficit traces to unresolved V genes, and the cause of the others is not known. That table supplies the V and J calls and clone size; D and trimming were determined from the DNA. This sample comprises fewer than 45,000 clones, more than 80% of them detected only once. The top ten clonotypes cover over 2% of the sample.

This chain is built from TRBV6-1 and TRBJ1-1, and possibly TRBD1, on 5 matching bases. The source material was PBMCs, sampled approximately 310 days after intestinal transplant. The TCR originated in a human patient who received an intestinal transplant, so some T cells may come from the graft donor. The nucleotides are TGTGCCAGCGGGGACCAGGCGGGTGAAGCTTTCTTT. It is translated as CASGDQAGEAFF.